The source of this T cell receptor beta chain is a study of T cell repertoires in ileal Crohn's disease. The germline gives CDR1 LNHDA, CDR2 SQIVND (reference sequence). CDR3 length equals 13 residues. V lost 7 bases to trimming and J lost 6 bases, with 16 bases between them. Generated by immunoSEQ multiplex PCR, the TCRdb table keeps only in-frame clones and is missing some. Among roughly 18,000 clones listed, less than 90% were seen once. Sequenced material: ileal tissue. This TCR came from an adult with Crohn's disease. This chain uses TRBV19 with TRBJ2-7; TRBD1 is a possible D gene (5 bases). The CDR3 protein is CASKVAGRGEQYF. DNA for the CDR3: TGTGCCAGTAAGGTGGCAGGGCGAGGCGAGCAGTACTTC.